The source of this T cell receptor (beta chain) is a study of T cell repertoires in cytomegalovirus infection. Study at large: It can be stated that public TCR beta signatures indicated CMV infection as well as a matching HLA type.

TCRdb ran MiXCR on the reads and lists one entry per CDR3 protein. The sample holds around 740,000 distinct CDR3 sequences, roughly a third seen once. The CDR3 has 16 residues. Germline-derived CDR1 and CDR2 are SGHVS and FQNEAQ. V lost 2 bases, J lost 8 bases, and 12 bases stayed unmatched. About this clonotype itself: The antigen is not known.

Study-level points and caveats: The ex vivo response showed dominance by HLA-C-restricted CMV-specific TCR beta clonotypes. CMV carriers having the relevant HLA were flagged by cumulative public TCR beta family frequency.

The chain has TRBV7-8 and TRBJ1-2; 9 nucleotides line up with TRBD1. The TCR comes from a human donor in good health (CMV status not recorded). Some clones in this sample may be carry-over from other donors' samples. The specimen was PBMCs. Here the CDR3 DNA reads TGTGCCAGCAGCTTATCTGAGGTACAGGGGGCGAGGGGCTACACCTTC. Residues: CASSLSEVQGARGYTF.